This is a list of T cell receptor beta chains from one sample in a study of shared clonotypes between healthy human individuals. The method was immunoSEQ multiplex PCR; TCRdb's version includes in-frame clones alone and lacks a portion of them. The data show about 560,000 clones, roughly four fifths seen once. Source material: PBMCs. The receptors were sampled from a middle-aged woman in good health. Some clones in this sample may be carry-over from other donors' samples. CDR3s include the opening cysteine and the closing phenylalanine or tryptophan. A D gene is named only where the DNA matches it firmly. Rows may omit the clone size; those that give it use once, few, many or a size class.

TRBV11-1	.	TRBJ2-7	TRBD1	CASSPRDRVYEQYF
TRBV5-4	.	TRBJ2-2	TRBD2	CASSLGLARAAGELFF
TRBV7-8	.	TRBJ2-3	.	CASSSAWQRADTQYF
TRBV6-5	.	TRBJ2-7	.	CASRVPGNDEQYF
TRBV5-6	.	TRBJ1-2	.	CASSFFSGTERNGYTF
TRBV5-5	.	TRBJ2-7	.	CASSLDSTAWASYEQYF
TRBV10-2	.	TRBJ2-3	.	CASNPGLLTDTQYF
TRBV7-9	few	TRBJ2-3	TRBD2	CASSEELAGGTDTQYF
TRBV4-2	.	TRBJ2-1	TRBD2	CASSQDPPTSGFSYNEQFF
TRBV7-2	.	TRBJ1-5	.	CASSLQQGGNQPQHF
TRBV6-4	.	TRBJ2-3	TRBD2	CASSEASGRADTQYF
TRBV10-3	.	TRBJ1-5	TRBD1	CAIGDRGIGNQPQHF
TRBV30	.	TRBJ1-1	.	CALSMNTEAFF
TRBV9	.	TRBJ1-1	.	CASSVASADTEAFF
TRBV5-6	.	TRBJ2-7	.	CASSSTSPFFYEQYF
TRBV28	once	TRBJ2-7	.	CASSFGVFGLYF
TRBV7-7	.	TRBJ2-3	TRBD1	CASSTGTGYTDTQYF
TRBV18	.	TRBJ1-1	TRBD1	CASSLQTGRGAFF
TRBV4-1	.	TRBJ2-7	TRBD1	CASSREGTVSSYEQYF
TRBV6-5	.	TRBJ2-2	.	CASSYAAGTDTGELFF
TRBV6-6	.	TRBJ2-1	.	CASSSEGNEQFF
TRBV10-1	.	TRBJ2-5	.	CASSARDQETQYF
TRBV20-1	.	TRBJ1-2	.	CSAGLEPGYTF
TRBV5-1	.	TRBJ1-4	TRBD1	CASSSGTGGNSGNEKLFF
TRBV28	.	TRBJ2-3	TRBD2	CASSSGLAGRTDTQYF
TRBV30	.	TRBJ1-1	.	CAWSVLADEAFF
TRBV27	.	TRBJ2-5	TRBD1	CATRRTGLETQYF
TRBV27	.	TRBJ1-1	.	CASSPNRDLNTEAFF
TRBV18	.	TRBJ2-7	.	CASSPIPDRRLGPEQYF
TRBV28	once	TRBJ2-7	.	CASRTGYPSYEQYF
TRBV29-1	.	TRBJ1-1	.	CSVAPRQSRTEALF
TRBV5-4	.	TRBJ1-3	TRBD1	CASSQLRTGSGNTIYF
TRBV7-9	few	TRBJ1-5	.	CASSLVVRRVGQPQHF